This T cell receptor beta chain comes out of a study of neoadjuvant anti-PD-1 for oral cavity cancer. Study background: Patients without progression received a fourth nivolumab dose around day 43, then surgical resection on days 50-56. Findings and caveats of the study: Treg/Th17 ratio rose with pretreatment blood and fell with post-treatment tumor TCRbeta clonality.

There are 16 residues in the CDR3. CDR1 and CDR2 from the germline V gene are ENHRY and SYGVKD. V was shortened by 0 bases and J by 3 bases, with 12 bases between the two germline ends. Noted time point: after neoadjuvant nivolumab, at surgical resection. Stage II-IVA oral cavity squamous cell carcinoma was new and untreated by systemic or radiation therapy. PBMC libraries mostly used roughly 480 ng of input genomic DNA, with six replicates per sample. Assay used: immunoSEQ multiplex PCR; TCRdb lists only in-frame clones, some missing. The data contain some 8,000 clones, around 70% of them singletons. On this clone: No antigen is known for it.

This sample comprised PBMCs, obtained after nivolumab (anti-PD-1) treatment. The source is a person aged 35-79 years with oral cavity squamous cell carcinoma. The chain combines TRBV10-3 with TRBJ2-1, with D maybe TRBD2 (5 bases). The CDR3 loop is CAISESSGSDYNEQFF. CDR3 sequence (DNA): TGTGCCATCAGTGAGTCGAGTGGTAGCGACTACAATGAGCAGTTCTTC.